The next 19 T cell receptor beta chains were all read from a single sample in a study of T cell responses to AZD1222 COVID-19 vaccine. Method: immunoSEQ multiplex PCR; TCRdb's copy keeps in-frame clones and lacks some. Counted here are some 130,000 clones, roughly 85% occurring once; the ten biggest clones make up more than 7%. The sample was peripheral blood, taken on day 0 of AZD1222 vaccination. The origin of the receptors is an adult in good health.

V usage is TRBV6-5 and J usage is TRBJ1-6; maybe TRBD1 (5 bases). The CDR3 sequence is 14 residues long. Germline V gene sequence: CDR1 MNHEY, CDR2 SVGAGI. Trimming removed 4 bases at V and 7 bases at J, with 11 bases between. The CDR3 DNA reads TGTGCCAGCAGTTCCCCAGGGTTGAATTCACCCCTCCACTTT. The encoded protein is CASSSPGLNSPLHF.

The chain employs TRBV10-3 and TRBJ2-2, with a possible D match to TRBD2 (6 bases). CDR3 size: 14 residues. Between the trimmed V and J ends, which lost 8 bases and 1 base, there was a span of 11 bases. The germline CDR1 and CDR2 sequences are ENHRY and SYGVKD. CDR3 sequence reads: CAIAGTGNTGELFF. For the CDR3, the DNA is TGTGCCATCGCGGGGACGGGGAACACCGGGGAGCTGTTTTTT.

The chain joins TRBV5-4 to TRBJ1-1; the match to TRBD1 covers 7 bases. In germline, CDR1 is SGHNT, CDR2 YYREEE (reference sequence). The CDR3 has 14 amino acids. J was trimmed by 1 base and V by 5 bases; bases with no gene match: 5. The CDR3 nucleotides are TGTGCCAGCAGTTGGGACAGCTGGAACACTGAAGCTTTCTTT. Translation: CASSWDSWNTEAFF. Using reference TRBV5-4 and TRBJ1-1 for the parts outside the CDR3, the full variable domain is ETGVTQSPTHLIKTRGQQVTLRCSSQSGHNTVSWYQQALGQGPQFIFQYYREEENGRGNFPPRFSGLQFPNYSSELNVNALELDDSALYLCASSWDSWNTEAFFGQGTRLTVV.

The chain uses TRBV2 and TRBJ1-1; 8 bases align to TRBD1. The J segment lost 1 base and the V segment lost 5 bases, leaving 3 bases of the junction unmatched. CDR3 length equals 14 residues. Per the germline V gene, CDR1 is SNHLY and CDR2 is FYNNEI. CDR3 amino acids: CASSFGQGNTEAFF. CDR3 coding DNA: TGTGCCAGCAGTTTCGGACAGGGGAACACTGAAGCTTTCTTT.

This chain connects TRBV28 to TRBJ1-4; maybe TRBD1 (5 bases). Germline V CDR1 and CDR2: MDHEN, SYDVKM. The V end was cut by 6 bases, the J end by 14 bases, with 22 bases between. The CDR3 loop spans 14 amino acids. CDR3 nucleotides: TGTGCCAGCAGCCCCCCGGGGTCGGCAGGGTTGCTGTTTTTT. Encoded protein: CASSPPGSAGLLFF.

This chain links TRBV7-6 with TRBJ2-3; 8 bases match TRBD2. Trimming removed 8 bases from V and 6 bases from J; junction bases left unmatched: 16. The CDR3 runs 16 residues. In germline, CDR1 is SGHVS, CDR2 FNYEAQ. CDR3 coding DNA: TGTGCCAGCCGCCAACGGTCTAGCGGGCTACCTGATACGCAGTATTTT. It specifies CASRQRSSGLPDTQYF.

In this sample, this clone turned up once. The gene calls are TRBV27 and TRBJ2-7, with TRBD2 as a possible D gene (5 bases). The germline V gene has CDR1 MNHEY and CDR2 SMNVEV (reference sequence). With 3 bases removed from V and 5 bases from J, the gap between germline ends came to 11 bases. The CDR3 length is 13 residues. CDR3 sequence (DNA): TGTGCCAGCAGTTTGATAGGGAGTAACGAGCAGTACTTC. Translated: CASSLIGSNEQYF.

The CDR3: CASSIGQSNQPQHF. The CDR3 DNA follows: TGTGCCAGTAGTATAGGGCAAAGCAATCAGCCCCAGCATTTT. This rearrangement joins TRBV19 to TRBJ1-5; D call uncertain. V shed 1 base and J shed 1 base, with 5 bases lying between them. Germline V gives CDR1 LNHDA, CDR2 SQIVND (reference sequence). The CDR3 spans 14 residues.

This clone was recorded once. The CDR3 coding sequence is TGTGCCAGCAGGTCCCCAGGAGATACGCAGTATTTT. Its protein is CASRSPGDTQYF. The chain recombines TRBV6-5 with TRBJ2-3, with unresolved D. The CDR3 runs to 12 residues. The V gene lost 6 bases and the J gene lost 5 bases, with 9 bases spanning the gap. Germline V gene lookup returns CDR1 MNHEY and CDR2 SVGAGI.

This chain connects TRBV7-9 to TRBJ2-3, with D unresolved. The CDR3 has 14 residues. The V end lost 7 bases, the J end lost 2 bases, and 13 bases lay between the germline ends. Germline CDR1 and CDR2: SEHNR and FQNEAQ (reference sequence). The CDR3 region is CASNPGEFTDTQYF. The CDR3 nucleotides are TGTGCCAGCAACCCAGGAGAGTTCACAGATACGCAGTATTTT.

V is TRBV29-1 and J is TRBJ2-3; D not certain. Germline assignment: CDR1 SQVTM and CDR2 ANQGSEA. The V gene lost 8 bases and the J gene lost 2 bases, with 5 bases spanning the gap. The CDR3 spans 10 residues. As DNA, the CDR3 is TGCAGCACAAACACAGATACGCAGTATTTT. Translated: CSTNTDTQYF.

The chain employs TRBV2 and TRBJ1-2, with D possibly matching TRBD1 (6 bases). V lost 4 bases to trimming and J lost 3 bases, with 12 bases between them. The CDR3 consists of 14 residues. Looked up from germline, CDR1 is SNHLY and CDR2 is FYNNEI. This CDR3 is CASSGGQGHYGYTF. CDR3 DNA sequence: TGTGCCAGCAGTGGGGGCCAGGGGCACTATGGCTACACCTTC.

The gene calls are TRBV11-3 and TRBJ1-1, with 8 positions matching TRBD1. V was pared by 3 bases and J by 10 bases, with 4 bases of the junction left unmatched. CDR1 is SGHNT, CDR2 YENEEA, per germline. The CDR3 length is 12 residues. As DNA, the CDR3 is TGTGCCAGCAGCTTGAGCAGGGGGCGAGCTTTCTTT. It codes for CASSLSRGRAFF.

This clone occurred once. The rearrangement joins TRBV4-1 to TRBJ2-5; D remains ambiguous. The germline V and J ends were trimmed by 0 bases and 9 bases, with 8 bases remaining between them. The CDR3 is 12 residues long. Germline V gene sequence: CDR1 MGHRA, CDR2 YSYEKL. The CDR3 bases are TGCGCCAGCAGCCAAGAGGAGTACGCCCAGTACTTC. Translation: CASSQEEYAQYF.

The V and J genes are TRBV29-1 and TRBJ1-6; 9 bases are a match to TRBD1. Germline V lookup: CDR1 SQVTM, CDR2 ANQGSEA. The CDR3 totals 13 residues. The trim removed 6 bases at V and 10 bases at J, leaving 7 bases unmatched. The CDR3 here is CSVQKGQGSPLHF. In DNA, the CDR3 is TGCAGCGTACAAAAGGGACAGGGCTCACCCCTCCACTTT. Supplemented by reference TRBV29-1 and TRBJ1-6, the full variable domain reads SAVISQKPSRDICQRGTSLTIQCQVDSQVTMMFWYRQQPGQSLTLIATANQGSEATYESGFVIDKFPISRPNLTFSTLTVSNMSPEDSSIYLCSVQKGQGSPLHFGNGTRLTVT.

The gene calls are TRBV2 and TRBJ2-2; 11 bases align to TRBD2. J gave up 7 bases and V 6 bases, and 7 bases lay outside the gene matches. CDR1 and CDR2 from the germline V gene are SNHLY and FYNNEI. The length of the CDR3 is 15 residues. The CDR3 DNA follows: TGTGCCAGCAGATTACTAGCGGGAGAGGACGGGGAGCTGTTTTTT. Its protein product is CASRLLAGEDGELFF.

The rearrangement joins TRBV15 to TRBJ1-3; 8 nucleotides agree with TRBD1. The length of the CDR3 is 17 residues. Germline V CDR1 and CDR2: LNHNV, YYDKDF (reference sequence). V dropped 5 bases and J dropped 4; count of bases not matched to a gene: 13. CDR3 region: CATSQAGWTGNGNTIYF. CDR3 DNA sequence: TGTGCCACCAGCCAAGCTGGTTGGACAGGGAACGGAAACACCATATATTTT.

This clone is a singleton in its sample. The chain couples TRBV15 to TRBJ1-5, with 12 bases that match TRBD1. Germline CDR1 LNHNV, CDR2 YYDKDF (reference sequence). The V segment lost 8 bases and the J segment 7 bases; nucleotides outside the gene matches: 12. CDR3 length: 16 residues. The chain's CDR3 is CATSTMGQGARQPQHF. Written as DNA, the CDR3 is TGTGCCACCTCGACCATGGGACAGGGGGCCCGACAGCCCCAGCATTTT.

V gene TRBV5-1 combines with J gene TRBJ1-3; D is uncertain. The CDR3 runs to 14 residues. In germline, CDR1 is SGHRS, CDR2 YFSETQ. Trimming took off 0 bases at V and 7 bases at J, with 11 bases between the two ends. The DNA for the CDR3 is TGCGCCAGCAGCTTGGAGTCCGGTGGGAACACCATATATTTT. Its translation: CASSLESGGNTIYF.